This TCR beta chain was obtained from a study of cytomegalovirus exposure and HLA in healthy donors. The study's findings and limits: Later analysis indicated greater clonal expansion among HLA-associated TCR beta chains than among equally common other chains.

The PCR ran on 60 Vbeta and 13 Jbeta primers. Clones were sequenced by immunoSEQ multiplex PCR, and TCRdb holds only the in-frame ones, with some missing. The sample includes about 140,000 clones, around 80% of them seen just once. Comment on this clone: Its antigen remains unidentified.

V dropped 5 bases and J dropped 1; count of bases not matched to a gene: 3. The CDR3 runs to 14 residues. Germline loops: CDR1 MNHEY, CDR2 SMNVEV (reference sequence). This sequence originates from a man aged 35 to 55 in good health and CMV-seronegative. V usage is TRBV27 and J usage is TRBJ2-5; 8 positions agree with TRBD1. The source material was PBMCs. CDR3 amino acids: CASSKQGVQETQYF. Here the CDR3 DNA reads TGTGCCAGCAGTAAACAGGGGGTCCAAGAGACCCAGTACTTC.